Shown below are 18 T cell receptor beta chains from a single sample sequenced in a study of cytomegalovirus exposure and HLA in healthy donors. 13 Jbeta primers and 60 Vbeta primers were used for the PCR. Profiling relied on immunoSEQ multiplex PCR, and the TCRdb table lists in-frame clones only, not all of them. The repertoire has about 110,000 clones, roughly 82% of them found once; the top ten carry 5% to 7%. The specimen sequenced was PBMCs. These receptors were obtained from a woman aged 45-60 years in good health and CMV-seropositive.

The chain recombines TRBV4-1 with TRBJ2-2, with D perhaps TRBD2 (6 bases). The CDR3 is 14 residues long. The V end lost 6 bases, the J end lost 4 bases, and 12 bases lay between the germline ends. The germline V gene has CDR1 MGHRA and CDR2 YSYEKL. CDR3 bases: TGCGCCAGCAGTAACGGGGGAGCCACCGGGGAGCTGTTTTTT. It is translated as CASSNGGATGELFF.

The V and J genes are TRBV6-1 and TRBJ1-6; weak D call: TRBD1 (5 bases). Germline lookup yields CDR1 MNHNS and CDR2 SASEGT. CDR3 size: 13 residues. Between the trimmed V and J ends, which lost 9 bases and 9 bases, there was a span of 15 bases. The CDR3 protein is CARQGLSLSPLHF. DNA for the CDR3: TGTGCCAGGCAGGGACTTTCACTTTCACCCCTCCACTTT.

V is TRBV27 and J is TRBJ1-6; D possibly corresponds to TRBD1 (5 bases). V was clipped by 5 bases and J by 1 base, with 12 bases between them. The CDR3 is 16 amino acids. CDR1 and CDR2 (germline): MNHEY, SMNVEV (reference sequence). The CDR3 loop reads CASSPTRVSYNSPLHF. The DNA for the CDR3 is TGTGCCAGCAGTCCTACCAGGGTTTCCTATAATTCACCCCTCCACTTT.

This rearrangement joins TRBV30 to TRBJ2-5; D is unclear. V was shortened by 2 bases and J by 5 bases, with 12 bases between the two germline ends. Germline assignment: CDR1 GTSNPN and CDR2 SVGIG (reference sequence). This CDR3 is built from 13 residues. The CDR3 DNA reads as TGTGCCTGGAGTCCAGACACTGGTGAGACCCAGTACTTC. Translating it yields CAWSPDTGETQYF.

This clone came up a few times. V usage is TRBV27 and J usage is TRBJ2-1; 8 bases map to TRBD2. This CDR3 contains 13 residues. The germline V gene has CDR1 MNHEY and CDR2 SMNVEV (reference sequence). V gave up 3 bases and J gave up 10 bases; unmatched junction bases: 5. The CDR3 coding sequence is TGTGCCAGCAGTTTTACGGCTAGCGGGGAGCAGTTCTTC. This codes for CASSFTASGEQFF.

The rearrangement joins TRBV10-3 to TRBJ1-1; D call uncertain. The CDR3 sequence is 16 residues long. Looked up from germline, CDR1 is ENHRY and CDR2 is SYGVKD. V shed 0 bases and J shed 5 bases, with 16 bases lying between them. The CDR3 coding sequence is TGTGCCATCAGTGAGTCGGTACGACATCGTGGGACTGAAGCTTTCTTT. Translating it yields CAISESVRHRGTEAFF.

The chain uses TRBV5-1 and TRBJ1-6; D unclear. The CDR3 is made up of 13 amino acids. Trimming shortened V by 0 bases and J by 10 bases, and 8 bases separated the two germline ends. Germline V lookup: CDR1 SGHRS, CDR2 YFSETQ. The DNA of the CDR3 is TGCGCCAGCAGCTTGGTCCTTCAGTCACCCCTCCACTTT. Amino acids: CASSLVLQSPLHF.

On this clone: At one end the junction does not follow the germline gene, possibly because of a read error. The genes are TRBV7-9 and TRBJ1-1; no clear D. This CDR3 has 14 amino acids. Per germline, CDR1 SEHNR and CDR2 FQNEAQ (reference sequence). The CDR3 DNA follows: TGTTCCAGCGGCTCCGGGGAACCAAACACTGAAGCTTTCTTT. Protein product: CSSGSGEPNTEAFF.

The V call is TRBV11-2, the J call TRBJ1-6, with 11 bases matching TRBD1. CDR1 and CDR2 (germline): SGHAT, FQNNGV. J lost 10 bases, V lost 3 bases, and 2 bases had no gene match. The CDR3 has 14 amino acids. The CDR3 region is CASSFGTGGSPLHF. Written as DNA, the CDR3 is TGTGCCAGCAGCTTTGGGACAGGGGGATCACCCCTCCACTTT. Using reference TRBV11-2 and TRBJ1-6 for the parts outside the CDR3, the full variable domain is EAGVAQSPRYKIIEKRQSVAFWCNPISGHATLYWYQQILGQGPKLLIQFQNNGVVDDSQLPKDRFSAERLKGVDSTLKIQPAKLEDSAVYLCASSFGTGGSPLHFGNGTRLTVT.

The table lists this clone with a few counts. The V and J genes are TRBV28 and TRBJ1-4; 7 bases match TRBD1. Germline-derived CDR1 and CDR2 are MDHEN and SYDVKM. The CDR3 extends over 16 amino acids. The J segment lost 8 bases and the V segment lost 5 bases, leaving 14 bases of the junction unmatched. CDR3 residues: CASSPQGAGGREKLFF. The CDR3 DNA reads TGTGCCAGCAGTCCCCAAGGGGCAGGGGGTCGGGAAAAACTGTTTTTT.

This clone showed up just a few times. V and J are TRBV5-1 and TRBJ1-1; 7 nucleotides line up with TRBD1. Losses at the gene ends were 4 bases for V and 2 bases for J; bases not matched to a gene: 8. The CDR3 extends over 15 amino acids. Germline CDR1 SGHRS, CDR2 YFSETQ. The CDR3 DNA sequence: TGCGCCAGCAGCGCCAGGACAGGCGCTAACACTGAAGCTTTCTTT. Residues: CASSARTGANTEAFF.

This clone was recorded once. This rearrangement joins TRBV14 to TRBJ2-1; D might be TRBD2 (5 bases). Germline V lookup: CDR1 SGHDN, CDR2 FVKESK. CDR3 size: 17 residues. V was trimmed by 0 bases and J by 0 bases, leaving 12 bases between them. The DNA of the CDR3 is TGTGCCAGCAGCCAAGATTTCGGGGTTTCCTCCTACAATGAGCAGTTCTTC. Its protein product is CASSQDFGVSSYNEQFF.

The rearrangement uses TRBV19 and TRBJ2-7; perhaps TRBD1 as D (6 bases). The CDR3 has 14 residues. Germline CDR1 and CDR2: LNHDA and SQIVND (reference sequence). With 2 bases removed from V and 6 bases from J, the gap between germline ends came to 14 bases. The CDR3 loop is CASSITGSQGEQYF. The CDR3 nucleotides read TGTGCCAGTAGTATAACAGGGTCGCAAGGCGAGCAGTACTTC.

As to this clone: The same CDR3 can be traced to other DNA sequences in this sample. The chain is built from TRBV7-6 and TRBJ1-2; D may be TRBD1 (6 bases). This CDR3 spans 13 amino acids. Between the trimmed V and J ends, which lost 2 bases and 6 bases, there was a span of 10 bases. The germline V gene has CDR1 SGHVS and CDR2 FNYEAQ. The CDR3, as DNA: TGTGCCAGCAGCTTACTACAGGGAGATGGCTACACCTTC. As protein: CASSLLQGDGYTF.

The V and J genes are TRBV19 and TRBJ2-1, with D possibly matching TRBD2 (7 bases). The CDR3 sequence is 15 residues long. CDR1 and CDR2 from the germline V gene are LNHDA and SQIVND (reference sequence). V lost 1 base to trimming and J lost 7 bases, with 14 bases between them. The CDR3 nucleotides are TGTGCCAGTAGTATAGGGTGGGGGGGCCGGAATGAGCAGTTCTTC. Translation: CASSIGWGGRNEQFF.

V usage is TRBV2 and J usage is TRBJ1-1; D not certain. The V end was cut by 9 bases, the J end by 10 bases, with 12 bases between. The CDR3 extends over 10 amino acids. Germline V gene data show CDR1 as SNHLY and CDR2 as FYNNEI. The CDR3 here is CARVPGRAFF. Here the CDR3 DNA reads TGTGCCAGAGTTCCTGGGCGAGCTTTCTTT.

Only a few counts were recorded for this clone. CDR3 residues: CATSRPWKGGPISNNEQFF. Here the CDR3 DNA reads TGTGCCACCAGCAGACCCTGGAAGGGAGGCCCAATCAGCAACAATGAGCAGTTCTTC. The chain couples TRBV15 to TRBJ2-1, with a possible D match to TRBD2 (6 bases). There are 19 residues in the CDR3. V lost 2 bases and J lost 5, with 25 bases in between. Germline V gene lookup returns CDR1 LNHNV and CDR2 YYDKDF (reference sequence).

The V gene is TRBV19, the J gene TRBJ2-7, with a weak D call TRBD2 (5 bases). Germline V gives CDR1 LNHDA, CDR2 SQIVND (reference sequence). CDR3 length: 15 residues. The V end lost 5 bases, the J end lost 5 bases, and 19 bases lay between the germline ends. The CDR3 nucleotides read TGTGCCAGTAGTCCGTTGAGGACTTCTGGGGACGAGCAGTACTTC. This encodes CASSPLRTSGDEQYF.